This T cell receptor beta chain was captured in a study of shared clonotypes between healthy human individuals. CDR1 is KGHSH and CDR2 is LQKENI in the germline V gene. V was cut by 6 bases and J by 1 base, with 10 bases left in between. The CDR3 sequence is 14 residues long. None of the donors, who were healthy HIV-negative adults, had recently had acute infections or vaccinations. The assay was immunoSEQ multiplex PCR, and TCRdb's table has in-frame clones only and misses some. The sample contains more than 2 million clones, under 97% of which appear only once. A remark on this clone: Its matching antigen is unknown. This sample also contains other DNA sequences that code for the same CDR3.

Whole-study findings and limits: Naive subsets tended to show greater estimated richness than memory subsets. Tissue TCR repertoires likely differ from these blood-only repertoires.

This receptor was obtained from a man in his late teens or twenties in good health. The chain recombines TRBV18 with TRBJ1-3; a weak D match, TRBD1 (5 bases). The specimen was naive CD4+ T cells sorted from blood. The subset denotes: CD45RA+ positively selected. In DNA, the CDR3 is TGTGCCAGCTCTCGCCAGGGTTCTGGAAACACCATATATTTT. It specifies CASSRQGSGNTIYF.